This TCR beta chain is from a study of technical replicates of blood from a few donors. The junction had 4 bases not matched to a gene; V was cut back by 3 bases and J by 0 bases. CDR1 is SQVTM and CDR2 is ANQGSEA in the germline V gene. The CDR3 extends over 14 amino acids. Using immunoSEQ multiplex PCR, the repertoire was profiled, and TCRdb retains in-frame clones only, with some absent. The table has about 56,000 clones, roughly 95% seen once; the top ten hold less than 4.5%. The genes are TRBV29-1 and TRBJ1-2, with 7 bases matching TRBD1. Sequencing input: PBMCs. The source of this sequence is a human donor in good health. Some clones in this sample may be carry-over from other donors' samples. The CDR3 DNA is TGCAGCGTTGATACAGGGGAAGCTAACTATGGCTACACCTTC. Translation gives CSVDTGEANYGYTF.